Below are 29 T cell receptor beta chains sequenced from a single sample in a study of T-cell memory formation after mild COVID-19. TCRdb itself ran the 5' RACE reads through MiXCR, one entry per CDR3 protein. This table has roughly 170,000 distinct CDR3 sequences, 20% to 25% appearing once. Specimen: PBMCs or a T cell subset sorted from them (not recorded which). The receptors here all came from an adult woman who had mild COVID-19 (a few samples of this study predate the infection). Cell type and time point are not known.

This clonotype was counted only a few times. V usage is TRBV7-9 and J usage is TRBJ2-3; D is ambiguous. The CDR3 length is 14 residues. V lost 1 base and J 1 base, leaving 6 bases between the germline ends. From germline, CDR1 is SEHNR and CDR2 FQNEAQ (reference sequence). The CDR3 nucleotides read TGTGCCAGCAGCTTAGACACCCGCACAGATACGCAGTATTTT. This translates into CASSLDTRTDTQYF.

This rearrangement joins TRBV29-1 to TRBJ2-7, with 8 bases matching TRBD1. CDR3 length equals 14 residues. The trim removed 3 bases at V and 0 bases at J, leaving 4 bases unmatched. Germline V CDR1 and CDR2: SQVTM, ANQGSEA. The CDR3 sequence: CSVELGQASYEQYF. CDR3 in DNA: TGCAGCGTTGAGTTGGGACAGGCCTCCTACGAGCAGTACTTC.

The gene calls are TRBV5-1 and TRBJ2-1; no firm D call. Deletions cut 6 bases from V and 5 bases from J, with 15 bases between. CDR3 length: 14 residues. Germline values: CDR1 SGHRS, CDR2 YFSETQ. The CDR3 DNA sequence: TGCGCCAGCATACCTCCTCTAGGGAACAATGAGCAGTTCTTC. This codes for CASIPPLGNNEQFF.

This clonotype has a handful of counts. The CDR3 reads CASSSQYGLSSTDTQYF. The CDR3 bases are TGTGCCAGCAGCTCCCAGTACGGACTATCCTCCACAGATACGCAGTATTTT. The V call is TRBV7-2, the J call TRBJ2-3, with D maybe TRBD2 (6 bases). Germline V gene data show CDR1 as SGHTA and CDR2 as FQGNSA. This CDR3 spans 17 amino acids. V shed 4 bases and J shed 2 bases, with 19 bases lying between them. Full variable domain (remainder filled in from reference TRBV7-2 and TRBJ2-3): GAGVSQSPSNKVTEKGKDVELRCDPISGHTALYWYRQSLGQGLEFLIYFQGNSAPDKSGLPSDRFSAERTGGSVSTLTIQRTQQEDSAVYLCASSSQYGLSSTDTQYFGPGTRLTVL.

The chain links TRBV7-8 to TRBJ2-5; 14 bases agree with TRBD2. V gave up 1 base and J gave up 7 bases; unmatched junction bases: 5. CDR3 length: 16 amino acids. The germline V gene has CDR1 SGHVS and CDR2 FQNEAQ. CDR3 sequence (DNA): TGTGCCAGCAGCTTAGTGGGACTAGCGGGAGAGGGGACCCAGTACTTC. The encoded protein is CASSLVGLAGEGTQYF.

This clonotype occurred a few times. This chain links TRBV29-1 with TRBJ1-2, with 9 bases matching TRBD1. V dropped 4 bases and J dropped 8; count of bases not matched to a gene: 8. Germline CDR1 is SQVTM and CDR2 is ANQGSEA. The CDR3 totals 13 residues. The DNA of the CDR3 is TGCAGCGTTGTCACCGGGACAGGGTTGGGCTACACCTTC. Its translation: CSVVTGTGLGYTF.

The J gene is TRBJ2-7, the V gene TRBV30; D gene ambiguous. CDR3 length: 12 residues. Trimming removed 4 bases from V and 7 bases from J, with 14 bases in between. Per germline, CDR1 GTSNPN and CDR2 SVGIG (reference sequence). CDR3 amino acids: CAWKRSVREQYF. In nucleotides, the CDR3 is TGTGCCTGGAAACGGTCAGTTAGAGAGCAGTACTTC.

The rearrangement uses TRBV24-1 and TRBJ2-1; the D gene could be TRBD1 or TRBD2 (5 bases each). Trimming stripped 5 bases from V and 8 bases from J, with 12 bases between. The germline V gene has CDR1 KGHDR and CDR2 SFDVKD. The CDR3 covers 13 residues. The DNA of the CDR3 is TGTGCCACCAGTGCCCCATGGGGGTATGAGCAGTTCTTC. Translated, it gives CATSAPWGYEQFF.

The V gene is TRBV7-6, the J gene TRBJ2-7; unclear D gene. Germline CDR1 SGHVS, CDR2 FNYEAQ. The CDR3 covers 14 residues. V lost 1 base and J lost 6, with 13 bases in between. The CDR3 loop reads CASSLGTSWGEQYF. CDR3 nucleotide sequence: TGTGCCAGCAGCTTAGGGACCTCTTGGGGCGAGCAGTACTTC.

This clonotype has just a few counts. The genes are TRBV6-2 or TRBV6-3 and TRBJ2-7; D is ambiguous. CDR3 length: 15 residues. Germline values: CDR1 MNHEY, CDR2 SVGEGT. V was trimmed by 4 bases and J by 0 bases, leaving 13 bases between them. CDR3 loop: CASSSIHQSSYEQYF. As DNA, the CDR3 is TGTGCCAGCAGTTCAATCCATCAGTCCTCCTACGAGCAGTACTTC.

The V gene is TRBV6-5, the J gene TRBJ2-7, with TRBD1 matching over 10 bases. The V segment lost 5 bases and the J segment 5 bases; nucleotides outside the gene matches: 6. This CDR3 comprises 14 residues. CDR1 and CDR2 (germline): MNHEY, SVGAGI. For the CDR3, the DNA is TGTGCCAGCAGTCCCGGACAGGGGGGGGACGAGCAGTACTTC. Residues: CASSPGQGGDEQYF.

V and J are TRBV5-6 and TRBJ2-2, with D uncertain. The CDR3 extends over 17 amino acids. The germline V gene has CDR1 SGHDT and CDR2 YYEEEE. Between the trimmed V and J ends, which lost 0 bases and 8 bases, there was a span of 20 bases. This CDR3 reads CASSLGATFGFTGELFF. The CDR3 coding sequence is TGTGCCAGCAGCTTGGGGGCGACTTTCGGTTTCACTGGGGAGCTGTTTTTT.

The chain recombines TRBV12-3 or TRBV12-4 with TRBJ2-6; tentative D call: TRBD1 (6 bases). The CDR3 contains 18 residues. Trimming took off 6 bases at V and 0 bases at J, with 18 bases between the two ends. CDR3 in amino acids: CASSHGTGPLSGANVLTF. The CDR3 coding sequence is TGTGCCAGCAGCCACGGAACAGGGCCCCTCTCTGGGGCCAACGTCCTGACTTTC.

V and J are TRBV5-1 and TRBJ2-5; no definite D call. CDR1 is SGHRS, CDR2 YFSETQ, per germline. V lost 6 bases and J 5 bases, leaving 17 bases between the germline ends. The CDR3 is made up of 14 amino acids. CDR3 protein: CASKVSDTWETQYF. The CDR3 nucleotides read TGCGCCAGCAAGGTCTCGGATACGTGGGAGACCCAGTACTTC. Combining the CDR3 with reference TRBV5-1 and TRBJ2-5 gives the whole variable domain KAGVTQTPRYLIKTRGQQVTLSCSPISGHRSVSWYQQTPGQGLQFLFEYFSETQRNKGNFPGRFSGRQFSNSRSEMNVSTLELGDSALYLCASKVSDTWETQYFGPGTRLLVL.

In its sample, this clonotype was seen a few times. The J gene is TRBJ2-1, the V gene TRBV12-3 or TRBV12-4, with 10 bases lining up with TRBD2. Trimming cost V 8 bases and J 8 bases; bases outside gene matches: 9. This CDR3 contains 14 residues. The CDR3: CASEGAGGQYEQFF. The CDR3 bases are TGTGCCAGCGAAGGAGCGGGGGGGCAATATGAGCAGTTCTTC.

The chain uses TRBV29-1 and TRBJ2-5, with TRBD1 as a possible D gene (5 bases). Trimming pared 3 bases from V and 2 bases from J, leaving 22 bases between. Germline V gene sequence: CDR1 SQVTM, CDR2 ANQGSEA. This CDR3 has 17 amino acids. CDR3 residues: CSVDMPSFKGPQETQYF. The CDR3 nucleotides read TGCAGCGTTGATATGCCGAGTTTTAAGGGGCCACAAGAGACCCAGTACTTC.

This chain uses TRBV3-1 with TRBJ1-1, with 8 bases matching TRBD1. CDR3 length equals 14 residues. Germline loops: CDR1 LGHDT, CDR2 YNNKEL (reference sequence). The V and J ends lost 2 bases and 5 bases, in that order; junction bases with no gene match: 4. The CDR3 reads CASSQTDRGTEAFF. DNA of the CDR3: TGTGCCAGCAGCCAAACCGACAGGGGTACTGAAGCTTTCTTT.

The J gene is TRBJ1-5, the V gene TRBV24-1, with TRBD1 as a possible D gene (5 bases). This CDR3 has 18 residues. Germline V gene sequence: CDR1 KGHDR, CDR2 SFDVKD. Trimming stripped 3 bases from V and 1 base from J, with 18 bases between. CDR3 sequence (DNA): TGTGCCACCAGTGATCGCCACTCCGACAGTCGAAGCAATCAGCCCCAGCATTTT. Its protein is CATSDRHSDSRSNQPQHF.

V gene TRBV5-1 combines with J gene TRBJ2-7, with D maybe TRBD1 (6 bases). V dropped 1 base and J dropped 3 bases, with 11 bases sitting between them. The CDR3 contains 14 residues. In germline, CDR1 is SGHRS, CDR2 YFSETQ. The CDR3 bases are TGCGCCAGCAGCTTGAACAGGGAAGGCTACGAGCAGTACTTC. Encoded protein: CASSLNREGYEQYF.

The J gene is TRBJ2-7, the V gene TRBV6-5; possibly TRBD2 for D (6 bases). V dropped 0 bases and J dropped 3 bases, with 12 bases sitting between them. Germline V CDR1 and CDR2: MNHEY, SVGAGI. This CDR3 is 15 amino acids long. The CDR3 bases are TGTGCCAGCAGTTACTCGTCGTGGGGGGACTACGAGCAGTACTTC. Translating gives CASSYSSWGDYEQYF.

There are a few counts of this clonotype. The CDR3 sequence: CASSLSAERVSYEQYF. The CDR3 DNA reads TGCGCCAGCAGCTTGAGTGCGGAGCGGGTATCCTACGAGCAGTACTTC. This chain uses TRBV5-1 with TRBJ2-7, with D possibly being TRBD2 (6 bases). This CDR3 spans 16 amino acids. V was shortened by 1 base and J by 1 base, with 15 bases between the two germline ends. CDR1 and CDR2 (germline): SGHRS, YFSETQ.

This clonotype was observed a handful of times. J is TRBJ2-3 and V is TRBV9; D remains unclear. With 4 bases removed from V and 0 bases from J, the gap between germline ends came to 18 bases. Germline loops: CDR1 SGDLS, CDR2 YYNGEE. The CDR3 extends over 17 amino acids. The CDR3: CASSSLLDGTSTDTQYF. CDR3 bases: TGTGCCAGCAGCTCTCTCCTGGACGGCACGAGCACAGATACGCAGTATTTT.

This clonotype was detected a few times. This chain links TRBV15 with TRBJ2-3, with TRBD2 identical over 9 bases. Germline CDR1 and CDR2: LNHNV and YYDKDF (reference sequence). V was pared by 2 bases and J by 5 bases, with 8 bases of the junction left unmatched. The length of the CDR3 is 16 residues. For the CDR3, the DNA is TGTGCCACCAGCAGATTAGCGGGGGCGACTGGAGATACGCAGTATTTT. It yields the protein CATSRLAGATGDTQYF.

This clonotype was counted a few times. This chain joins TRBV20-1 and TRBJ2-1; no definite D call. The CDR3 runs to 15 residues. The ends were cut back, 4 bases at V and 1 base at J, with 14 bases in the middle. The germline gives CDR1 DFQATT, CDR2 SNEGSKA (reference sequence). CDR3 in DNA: TGCAGTGCTACAAAGGCTAGTGGGTCCTACAATGAGCAGTTCTTC. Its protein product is CSATKASGSYNEQFF.

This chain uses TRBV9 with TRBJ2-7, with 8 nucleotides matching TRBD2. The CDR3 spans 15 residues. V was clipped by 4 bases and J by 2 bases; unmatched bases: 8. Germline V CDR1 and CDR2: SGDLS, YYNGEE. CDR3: CASSTAGGNTYEQYF. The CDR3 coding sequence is TGTGCCAGCAGCACCGCGGGGGGCAACACCTACGAGCAGTACTTC.

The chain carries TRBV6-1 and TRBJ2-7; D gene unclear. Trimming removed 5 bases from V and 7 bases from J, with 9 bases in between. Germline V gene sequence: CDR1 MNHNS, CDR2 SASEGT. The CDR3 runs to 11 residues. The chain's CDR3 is CASSQRWEQYF. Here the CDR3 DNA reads TGTGCCAGCAGTCAGAGATGGGAGCAGTACTTC.

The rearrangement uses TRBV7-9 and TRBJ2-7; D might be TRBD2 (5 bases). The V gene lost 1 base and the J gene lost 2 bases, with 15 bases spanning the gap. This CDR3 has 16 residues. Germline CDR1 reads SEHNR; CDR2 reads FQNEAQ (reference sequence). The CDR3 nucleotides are TGTGCCAGCAGCTTAGGAGGGCTCACACAAACCTACGAGCAGTACTTC. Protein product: CASSLGGLTQTYEQYF.

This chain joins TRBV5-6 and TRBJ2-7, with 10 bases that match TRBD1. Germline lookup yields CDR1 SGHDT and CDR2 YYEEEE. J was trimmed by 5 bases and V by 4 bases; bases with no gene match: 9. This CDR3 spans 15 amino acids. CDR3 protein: CASSARGQGIHEQYF. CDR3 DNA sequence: TGTGCCAGCAGCGCCCGGGGACAGGGGATCCACGAGCAGTACTTC.

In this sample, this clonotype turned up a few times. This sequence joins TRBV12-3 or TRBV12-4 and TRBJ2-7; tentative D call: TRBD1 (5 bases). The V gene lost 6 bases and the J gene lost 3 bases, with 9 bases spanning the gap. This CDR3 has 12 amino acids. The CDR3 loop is CASSRQLYEQYF. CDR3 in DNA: TGTGCCAGCAGCAGACAGCTCTACGAGCAGTACTTC.